Listed below are T cell receptor beta chains from one sample, sequenced in a study of OX40 agonist ivuxolimab in advanced cancers. Assay: immunoSEQ multiplex PCR; the TCRdb copy retains only in-frame clones and omits some. Of some 43,000 clones listed, 70% to 90% are singletons. Source: CD4+ or CD8+ T cells sorted from blood, taken in a trial of the OX40 agonist ivuxolimab. Receptors originate from an adult with an advanced solid tumor such as melanoma, head and neck, liver or kidney cancer. Each CDR3 is given with its conserved first and last residue. The D gene is left open where the match is weak. Expanded clones get a size class; other rows say once, few or many, or leave the size out.

>TRBJ2-7|TRBV2|.|TRBD2
TGTGCCAGCAGCTCTCCGGTCGCGGGAGACTACGAGCAGTACTTC
CASSSPVAGDYEQYF
>TRBJ2-2|TRBV7-9|once|TRBD1
TGTGCCAGCAACCCCCCCCACACCGGGACAGAGAACACCGGGGAGCTGTTTTTT
CASNPPHTGTENTGELFF
>TRBJ1-2|TRBV7-3|.|.
TGTGCCAGCAGCTCGGGACCAGGCAGGTCGGAAGGCTACACCTTC
CASSSGPGRSEGYTF
>TRBJ1-2|TRBV6-1|.|.
TGTGCCAGCAGTGAAAGCAGGGTCGGTGACTATGGCTACACCTTC
CASSESRVGDYGYTF
>TRBJ2-7|TRBV6-5|.|.
TGTGCCAGCAGTTACGGAGGGGGATCAGCTGACGAGCAGTACTTC
CASSYGGGSADEQYF
>TRBJ1-2|TRBV19|.|TRBD1
TGTGCCAGTAGTTCCCGGGACAGGGGACCCGGCTACACCTTC
CASSSRDRGPGYTF
>TRBJ2-1|TRBV15|.|TRBD2
TGTGCCACCAGCAGGACTAGCGGGGGGTACAATGAGCAGTTCTTC
CATSRTSGGYNEQFF
>TRBJ1-4|TRBV28|.|.
TGTGCCAGCAGTTTTGGGGGGAGGAGTGAAAAACTGTTTTTT
CASSFGGRSEKLFF
>TRBJ2-2|TRBV5-5|.|TRBD1
TGTGCCAGCAGATCGGGACAGGGTGACACCGGGGAGCTGTTTTTT
CASRSGQGDTGELFF
>TRBJ2-5|TRBV5-6|once|.
TGTGCCAGCAGCTTGGTCCCCCAAGAGACCCAGTACTTC
CASSLVPQETQYF
>TRBJ2-2|TRBV27|.|TRBD1
TGTGCCAGCAGTTCAGACAGGGGGAACACCGGGGAGCTGTTTTTT
CASSSDRGNTGELFF
>TRBJ2-3|TRBV5-4|.|.
TGTGCCAGCAGCTTGGTTGGGGGCGCCGATACGCAGTATTTT
CASSLVGGADTQYF
>TRBJ1-5|TRBV2|.|.
TGTGCCAGCAGCCCCGGGGCAGGGGACGACTATAGCAATCAGCCCCAGCATTTT
CASSPGAGDDYSNQPQHF
>TRBJ2-3|TRBV5-5|once|.
TGTGCCAGCAGCCAGAACACGCCTAGCACAGATACGCAGTATTTT
CASSQNTPSTDTQYF
>TRBJ2-3|TRBV9|medium-sized|.
TGTGCCAGCAGCGTAGTGGTGGATGGGTACACAGATACGCAGTATTTT
CASSVVVDGYTDTQYF
>TRBJ1-2|TRBV7-3|.|.
TGTGCCAGCAGCTTAAATCCGAACTATGGCTACACCTTC
CASSLNPNYGYTF
>TRBJ1-2|TRBV27|.|.
TGTGCCAGCAGTTTATCGATAACGGCTAACTATGGCTACACCTTC
CASSLSITANYGYTF
>TRBJ1-5|TRBV28|.|.
TGTGCCAGCAGTTTTAGAGGGCCACAGCCCCAGCATTTT
CASSFRGPQPQHF
>TRBJ1-2|TRBV9|.|.
TGTGCCAGCAGCCCCAAATTACTTGACAGGAATGGCTACACCTTC
CASSPKLLDRNGYTF
>TRBJ1-2|TRBV27|once|.
TGTGCCAGCAGTTTATCGTCCGGGGGCGGTCGAGATGGCTACACCTTC
CASSLSSGGGRDGYTF
>TRBJ1-5|TRBV28|.|TRBD1
TGTGCCAGCAGCCGGGGACAGAGATATCAGCCCCAGCATTTT
CASSRGQRYQPQHF
>TRBJ1-4|TRBV5-6|.|TRBD1
TGTGCCAGCAGCCGCAGGGACAGGGAGGTGGAACTGTTTTTT
CASSRRDREVELFF
>TRBJ1-5|TRBV5-5|once|.
TGTGCCAGCAGCTTGTTCCGGGGCCACGAGCCCCAGCATTTT
CASSLFRGHEPQHF
>TRBJ2-7|TRBV19|few|TRBD2
TGTGCCAGTAGCCCGCGGGAGTCCTTCGAGCAGTACTTC
CASSPRESFEQYF
>TRBJ1-1|TRBV5-6|.|.
TGTGCCAGCAGCTGGGCGGGGGATTATGAAGCTTTCTTT
CASSWAGDYEAFF
>TRBJ2-1|TRBV27|few|.
TGTGCCAGCAGTTTAATTGGCGGGGACTCCTACAATGAGCAGTTCTTC
CASSLIGGDSYNEQFF
>TRBJ2-5|TRBV7-9|.|.
TGTGCCAGCAGCCCTCCGTACCAAGAGACCCAGTACTTC
CASSPPYQETQYF
>TRBJ1-1|TRBV4-1|.|.
TGCGCCAGCAGCCTCGCGGCAGCGACGGGCACTGAAGCTTTCTTT
CASSLAAATGTEAFF
>TRBJ2-3|TRBV4-1|.|TRBD1
TGCGCCAGCAGCCAAGGGGGACAGGGGGCCGGTGATACGCAGTATTTT
CASSQGGQGAGDTQYF
>TRBJ1-5|TRBV28|.|.
TGTGCCAGCAGTACATTTCGGGCAGGGCTGAAGCCCCAGCATTTT
CASSTFRAGLKPQHF
>TRBJ2-5|TRBV9|.|.
TGTGCCAGCAGCGTAGCATCAGGGGAAGAGACCCAGTACTTC
CASSVASGEETQYF
>TRBJ2-7|TRBV30|.|.
TGTGCCTGGACCAGAGGTGGAATACCCACCTACGAGCAGTACTTC
CAWTRGGIPTYEQYF
>TRBJ1-3|TRBV29-1|.|.
TGCAGCGTTTCCCCTTCTGGAAACACCATATATTTT
CSVSPSGNTIYF
>TRBJ1-2|TRBV13|.|.
TGTGCCAGCAGCTTGGGGGGTAACTATGGCTACACCTTC
CASSLGGNYGYTF
>TRBJ1-1|TRBV28|.|.
TGTGCCAGCAGTTTACGGGCAGGGTTGGCGTCGAGTGCTGAAGCTTTCTTT
CASSLRAGLASSAEAFF
>TRBJ2-1|TRBV5-1|.|.
TGCGCCAGCAGCCCCGCAACCAATGAGCAGTTCTTC
CASSPATNEQFF
>TRBJ2-1|TRBV9|.|.
TGTGCCAGCAGCGTAGACAATGAGCAGTTCTTC
CASSVDNEQFF
>TRBJ2-5|TRBV2|once|.
TGTGCCAGCCCAGGAGGGGGGGAAAGAGAGGGGACCCAGTACTTC
CASPGGGEREGTQYF
>TRBJ1-1|TRBV4-3|.|.
TGCGCCAGCAGCCAAGCGACGGTGGACACTGAAGCTTTCTTT
CASSQATVDTEAFF
>TRBJ1-2|TRBV6-1|.|.
TGTGCCAGCAGTGAATTGGGGGGGTATGGCTATGGCTACACCTTC
CASSELGGYGYGYTF
>TRBJ2-1|TRBV5-1|.|TRBD1
TGCGCCAGCAGCTTGGAACAGGGGCCCTACAATGAGCAGTTCTTC
CASSLEQGPYNEQFF